Sequencing of this T cell receptor (beta chain) was carried out in a study of CD8+ T cells in alopecia areata. The treatment here: oral pan-JAK inhibitor, 5-10 mg twice daily. Sequencing templates came from extracted RNA that was reverse transcribed into cDNA. Using immunoSEQ multiplex PCR, the repertoire was profiled, and TCRdb retains in-frame clones only, with some absent. Among about 190,000 clones listed, 60% were seen once. The CDR3 runs 14 residues. Unmatched junction bases numbered 9, after V lost 4 bases and J lost 7 bases. In germline, CDR1 is SQVTM, CDR2 ANQGSEA. This clone occurred once. The chain is built from TRBV29-1 and TRBJ1-4; 7 bases fit TRBD1. The clonotype was recovered from a human donor with alopecia areata. Sequenced here: CD4+ T cells sorted from blood, sampled at week 24, from a patient treated with tofacitinib. The CDR3 loop reads CSVGLQGFREKLFF. Here the CDR3 DNA reads TGCAGCGTTGGCCTACAGGGGTTTCGTGAAAAACTGTTTTTT.